This T cell receptor beta chain appears in the sequencing data of a study of T-cell reconstitution after alpha-beta-depleted transplantation in children. For TCRbeta, the library was prepared with unique molecular identifiers. Using its own MiXCR run on the PCR reads, TCRdb lists one record per CDR3 protein. The table shows 420,000 or so distinct CDR3 sequences, with 11% occurring only once. The CDR3 is 12 amino acids. Between the trimmed V and J ends, which lost 5 bases and 5 bases, there was a span of 9 bases. This sequence joins TRBV12-3 or TRBV12-4 and TRBJ2-5; the D is unclear. This TCR was recovered from a human donor who donated a stem cell graft to a child with acute myeloid leukemia. The source material was PBMCs from the stem cell graft donor, sampled from the stem cell graft. CDR3 DNA sequence: TGTGCCAGCAGTCCCGTGTTGGAGACCCAGTACTTC. Translating gives CASSPVLETQYF.